Here is one T cell receptor (beta chain) with its context. Antigen unknown. Clones were sequenced by immunoSEQ multiplex PCR, and TCRdb holds only the in-frame ones, with some missing. The sample contains 340,000 or so clones, 93% of which appear only once. The data are from a study of brain T cells in children with intractable seizures. V lost 5 bases and J lost 5, with 20 bases in between. Germline V gene lookup returns CDR1 SGHTA and CDR2 FQGNSA. The CDR3 sequence is 16 residues long. Study-wide results and limits: Viral specificity was inferred only from CDR3 similarity; HCMV serostatus was unknown. Pre- and post-surgery blood differed in depth, so pre-surgery absences may be undersampling.

The time point denotes: blood from clinic visit 5 months post-surgery; TSC patient then seizure free. The sequenced cases were selected for having the highest brain T cell transcript signatures. Pre-surgery treatment included at least one anti-epileptic drug. This TCR came from a boy in the first two years of life with tuberous sclerosis and intractable seizures. V and J are TRBV7-2 and TRBJ2-3; D gene unclear. The sample consisted of peripheral blood, taken 5 to 6 months after surgery. For the CDR3, the DNA is TGTGCCAGCAGCACCCAGCGCCCCACCTCGGTAGATACGCAGTATTTT. Protein sequence: CASSTQRPTSVDTQYF.